The entry below gives a single TCR beta chain sequence along with its context. The data originate from a study of blood T cell repertoires in COVID-19. Study in general: Specimens from acute and convalescent COVID-19 originated in the United States, Italy and Spain. PBMCs, B-cell-depleted T cells, or T cells provided the cDNA or gDNA that made up the material.

The authors' processing: How many nucleated cells were present was estimated from reference gene primer amplification. Sequenced by immunoSEQ multiplex PCR; TCRdb stores in-frame clones only, minus some. The V and J calls and clone size were taken over from that table, and D and trimming were inferred from the DNA. The table includes around 200,000 clones, 70% to 85% detected once. V lost 3 bases, J lost 0 bases, and 16 bases lay in between. The V gene's germline CDR1 is SGHDT and CDR2 YYEEEE. The CDR3 is 17 amino acids. J is TRBJ2-1 and V is TRBV5-6; a possible D gene is TRBD1 (6 bases). Sequenced: peripheral blood. The TCR originated in a human donor in a cohort sampled during active COVID-19. The CDR3 DNA follows: TGTGCCAGCAGCTCAACCAGGGGTCTACCCTCCTACAATGAGCAGTTCTTC. Translating it yields CASSSTRGLPSYNEQFF.